This passage covers 10 T cell receptor beta chains from one sample sequenced in a study of OX40 agonist ivuxolimab in advanced cancers. Libraries were prepared through the immunoSEQ multiplex PCR assay. Entries here come from immuneACCESS through TCRdb and include only in-frame sequences with V and J called. Some clones fail to appear in such tables; in the studies checked, an unresolved V gene covers under half of the shortfall, and the cause of the remainder is unknown. This sample comprises around 100,000 clones, approximately 90% of them detected only once. The ten largest clonotypes hold 0.15% to 0.2% of the sample. The input for sequencing was CD4+ or CD8+ T cells sorted from blood, taken in a trial of the OX40 agonist ivuxolimab. These receptors all stem from an adult with an advanced solid tumor such as melanoma, head and neck, liver or kidney cancer.

The V and J genes are TRBV5-1 and TRBJ2-5; 10 nucleotides match TRBD2. The germline CDR1 and CDR2 sequences are SGHRS and YFSETQ. V gave up 0 bases and J gave up 1 base; unmatched junction bases: 6. CDR3 length equals 17 residues. The CDR3 DNA follows: TGCGCCAGCAGCTTGGCCCTTCTAGCGGGAGCCCAAGAGACCCAGTACTTC. Its protein is CASSLALLAGAQETQYF.

The V gene is TRBV6-1, the J gene TRBJ2-7, with TRBD1 matching 7 bases. CDR3 length equals 14 residues. J lost 0 bases, V lost 6 bases, and 5 bases had no gene match. Germline V gene sequence: CDR1 MNHNS, CDR2 SASEGT. CDR3 coding DNA: TGTGCCAGCAGGGCACAGGGGAGCTCCTACGAGCAGTACTTC. Encoded protein: CASRAQGSSYEQYF.

The chain employs TRBV5-4 and TRBJ2-5; TRBD2 is a possible D gene (6 bases). This CDR3 has 13 amino acids. Trimming cost V 0 bases and J 4 bases, with 7 bases left between them. Germline loops: CDR1 SGHNT, CDR2 YYREEE (reference sequence). CDR3 amino acids: CASSLVGGETQYF. The CDR3 region has the DNA TGTGCCAGCAGCTTGGTCGGGGGAGAGACCCAGTACTTC.

The chain couples TRBV7-8 to TRBJ2-1, with TRBD2 matching over 13 bases. The ends lost 4 bases at V and 6 bases at J; junction bases unmatched: 3. The CDR3 runs to 15 residues. Germline loops: CDR1 SGHVS, CDR2 FQNEAQ. The chain's CDR3 is CASSYWTSGGNEQFF. In nucleotides, the CDR3 is TGTGCCAGCAGCTACTGGACTAGCGGGGGCAATGAGCAGTTCTTC.

This chain links TRBV7-2 with TRBJ2-3; maybe TRBD1 (6 bases). Trimming took 3 bases from V and 0 from J, leaving 16 bases between them. The CDR3 has 17 amino acids. Germline CDR1 is SGHTA and CDR2 is FQGNSA. CDR3 protein: CASSFNPRGSSTDTQYF. CDR3 in DNA: TGTGCCAGCAGCTTCAACCCCAGGGGCTCGAGCACAGATACGCAGTATTTT.

The rearrangement joins TRBV7-3 to TRBJ1-2; D remains ambiguous. Trimming stripped 0 bases from V and 4 bases from J, with 12 bases between. The CDR3 sequence is 15 residues long. Germline-derived CDR1 and CDR2 are SGHTA and FQGTGA. The CDR3 nucleotides read TGTGCCAGCAGCTTAACTCATTCAGCAGCCTATGGCTACACCTTC. This encodes CASSLTHSAAYGYTF.

V and J are TRBV9 and TRBJ1-6; D remains ambiguous. V was trimmed by 4 bases and J by 0 bases, leaving 14 bases between them. The CDR3 has 17 residues. Per the germline V gene, CDR1 is SGDLS and CDR2 is YYNGEE. CDR3 residues: CASSPSLGGSYNSPLHF. For the CDR3, the DNA is TGTGCCAGCAGCCCTAGTTTGGGAGGCTCCTATAATTCACCCCTCCACTTT. The whole variable domain, remainder taken from reference TRBV9 and TRBJ1-6, is DSGVTQTPKHLITATGQRVTLRCSPRSGDLSVYWYQQSLDQGLQFLIQYYNGEERAKGNILERFSAQQFPDLHSELNLSSLELGDSALYFCASSPSLGGSYNSPLHFGNGTRLTVT.

The CDR3 DNA reads as TGTGCCAGCAGCCAAGCCCCCCGTAGGGACACTCCCTTCGATAACTATGGCTACACCTTC. This codes for CASSQAPRRDTPFDNYGYTF. The chain joins TRBV4-2 to TRBJ1-2; D possibly corresponds to TRBD1 (6 bases). The germline V and J ends were trimmed by 1 base and 1 base, with 25 bases remaining between them. CDR3 length: 20 residues. Germline V gene sequence: CDR1 LGHNA, CDR2 YNFKEQ.

This clone was observed many times. Here the CDR3 reads CASSVAIGGAHTIYF. The CDR3 nucleotides read TGTGCCAGCAGCGTAGCAATCGGGGGTGCGCACACCATATATTTT. The genes are TRBV9 and TRBJ1-3; weak D call: TRBD1 (5 bases). This CDR3 region has 15 residues. Trimming took off 0 bases at V and 8 bases at J, with 15 bases between the two ends. Germline assignment: CDR1 SGDLS and CDR2 YYNGEE. The full variable domain, rest sourced from reference TRBV9 and TRBJ1-3, is DSGVTQTPKHLITATGQRVTLRCSPRSGDLSVYWYQQSLDQGLQFLIQYYNGEERAKGNILERFSAQQFPDLHSELNLSSLELGDSALYFCASSVAIGGAHTIYFGEGSWLTVV.

The gene calls are TRBV5-1 and TRBJ2-6, with D unclear. The V and J ends lost 3 bases and 3 bases respectively, with 16 bases between them. Germline values: CDR1 SGHRS, CDR2 YFSETQ. The CDR3 runs to 17 residues. CDR3 sequence: CASSWLGLSSGANVLTF. The CDR3 region has the DNA TGCGCCAGCAGCTGGTTGGGTCTTTCTAGTGGGGCCAACGTCCTGACTTTC.